The rows below give T cell receptor beta chains drawn from one sample of a study of beta chain features in type 1 diabetes. Only in-frame clones appear in the TCRdb table, and some are missing; sequencing was by immunoSEQ multiplex PCR. The sample has about 620,000 clones, roughly a sixth seen once. Sequencing was done on a sample of naive CD4+ T cells from blood. Every receptor here comes from a man in his late teens or twenties in good health. Both conserved end residues are part of each CDR3. D genes are given only for firm matches. Where a row states a size, it is once, few, many or the class of an expanded clone; other rows omit it.

>TRBV5-4|TRBD1|TRBJ1-2|few
CASSWPGQGASGYTF
TGTGCCAGCAGCTGGCCGGGACAGGGGGCTAGTGGCTACACCTTC
>TRBV28|TRBD2|TRBJ2-3|few
CASSQGGLAGVTDTQYF
TGTGCCAGCAGCCAAGGGGGACTAGCGGGGGTCACAGATACGCAGTATTTT
>TRBV6-4|TRBD2|TRBJ2-3|.
CASSGGLAGAADTQYF
TGTGCCAGCAGCGGGGGACTAGCGGGAGCGGCAGATACGCAGTATTTT
>TRBV7-3|.|TRBJ1-2|few
CASSLRRQGNYGYTF
TGTGCCAGCAGCTTACGGCGGCAGGGGAACTATGGCTACACCTTC
>TRBV15|.|TRBJ2-7|few
CATSRDRGSYEQYF
TGTGCCACCAGCAGAGACAGGGGTTCGTACGAGCAGTACTTC
>TRBV9|.|TRBJ2-7|.
CASSPSAGYEQYF
TGTGCCAGCAGCCCCTCGGCGGGCTACGAGCAGTACTTC
>TRBV9|TRBD2|TRBJ2-7|.
CASSPRIGAGDHEQYF
TGTGCCAGCAGCCCCCGTATAGGGGCGGGAGATCACGAGCAGTACTTC
>TRBV18|TRBD1|TRBJ2-4|few
CASSATGGIAKNIQYF
TGTGCCAGCTCCGCAACAGGGGGGATAGCCAAAAACATTCAGTACTTC
>TRBV7-2|.|TRBJ2-2|.
CASSLPQTGELFF
TGTGCCAGCAGCTTACCTCAAACCGGGGAGCTGTTTTTT
>TRBV14|TRBD1|TRBJ2-5|few
CASSQVGTGGWETQYF
TGTGCCAGCAGCCAAGTGGGGACAGGAGGATGGGAGACCCAGTACTTC
>TRBV27|.|TRBJ1-3|.
CASSLSARHGNTIYF
TGTGCCAGCAGTTTATCGGCTCGCCATGGAAACACCATATATTTT
>TRBV7-2|.|TRBJ2-5|few
CASSFSGGGETQYF
TGTGCCAGCAGTTTCAGTGGGGGCGGGGAGACCCAGTACTTC
>TRBV4-3|.|TRBJ2-4|few
CASSQIQGRKNIQYF
TGCGCCAGCAGCCAAATACAGGGGAGGAAAAACATTCAGTACTTC
>TRBV5-1|TRBD1|TRBJ2-2|.
CASSETGRNTGELFF
TGCGCCAGCTCGGAGACAGGGAGGAACACCGGGGAGCTGTTTTTT
>TRBV9|.|TRBJ1-1|.
CASSAPRGERMNTEAFF
TGTGCCAGCAGTGCCCCACGGGGGGAGAGGATGAACACTGAAGCTTTCTTT
>TRBV4-3|.|TRBJ2-2|.
CASRRRELFF
TGCGCCAGCAGGCGTCGGGAGCTGTTTTTT
>TRBV9|TRBD1|TRBJ1-2|.
CASSPRRQGGNYGYTF
TGTGCCAGCAGCCCCCGTCGACAGGGAGGGAACTATGGCTACACCTTC
>TRBV7-2|.|TRBJ2-2|.
CTSANTGELFF
TGTACCAGCGCCAACACCGGGGAGCTGTTTTTT
>TRBV7-9|.|TRBJ1-1|.
CASSPSIWDRGTEAFF
TGTGCCAGCAGCCCCTCAATATGGGATCGGGGGACTGAAGCTTTCTTT
>TRBV14|.|TRBJ2-5|.
CASSQDDGTQYF
TGTGCCAGCAGCCAAGACGATGGGACCCAGTACTTC
>TRBV9|TRBD1|TRBJ2-5|.
CASSEQGSETQYF
TGTGCCAGCAGCGAACAGGGGTCCGAGACCCAGTACTTC
>TRBV28|.|TRBJ2-6|.
CASKLGGSGANVLTF
TGTGCCAGCAAACTCGGAGGCTCTGGGGCCAACGTCCTGACTTTC
>TRBV7-2|TRBD1|TRBJ2-7|.
CASGKDRNYEQYF
TGTGCCAGCGGGAAGGACAGGAACTACGAGCAGTACTTC
>TRBV7-2|.|TRBJ2-4|.
CASSYPGTKKGIQYF
TGTGCCAGCAGCTACCCCGGGACCAAGAAGGGCATTCAGTACTTC
>TRBV11-1|.|TRBJ2-1|once
CASSLAGSGVEQFF
TGTGCCAGCAGCTTAGCGGGATCCGGGGTTGAGCAGTTCTTC
>TRBV5-1|.|TRBJ1-2|few
CASSFDSWQTLYGYTF
TGCGCCAGCAGCTTTGATTCGTGGCAGACTCTTTATGGCTACACCTTC
>TRBV14|.|TRBJ1-1|.
CASSPLEDTEAFF
TGTGCCAGCAGCCCCTTAGAGGACACTGAAGCTTTCTTT
>TRBV28|TRBD2|TRBJ2-5|few
CASGGGRTKSETQYF
TGTGCCAGCGGGGGGGGACGGACAAAATCGGAGACCCAGTACTTC